The 32 T cell receptor beta chains below come from one sample, sequenced in a study of regulatory T cells in long-lasting Graves disease. The TCR beta library used iRepertoire HTBI primers with Arm-PCR amplification of CDR3. Each CDR3 protein gets one entry after TCRdb re-called the multiplex PCR reads with MiXCR. The sample holds roughly 490,000 distinct CDR3 sequences, 20% to 25% seen once. Time point in this sample: persistent/refractory GD, antithyroid drugs over 5 years with positive TRAb. From PBMCs, RNA was extracted and then used to make the TCR library. The sample was peripheral blood mononuclear cells (PBMCs), taken when the disease was refractory, from a patient treated with antithyroid drugs. The receptors here all came from a female donor with Graves disease.

Concerning this clonotype itself: With a much larger clone just one base away, this may be a read error. This chain connects TRBV12-5 to TRBJ1-1; TRBD1 might be the D (5 bases). In germline, CDR1 is LGHNT, CDR2 FRNRAP. The CDR3 loop spans 13 amino acids. The CDR3: CASGRDWGTEALF. The CDR3 nucleotides are TGTGCTAGTGGCCGGGACTGGGGGACTGAAGCTCTCTTT.

The chain recombines TRBV5-1 with TRBJ2-7; perhaps TRBD1 as D (5 bases). Deletions cut 3 bases from V and 0 bases from J, with 16 bases between. This CDR3 is 16 amino acids long. Germline CDR1 and CDR2: SGHRS and YFSETQ. This chain's CDR3 is CASSYNQGANSYEQYF. CDR3 sequence (DNA): TGCGCCAGCAGCTACAACCAGGGTGCCAACTCCTACGAGCAGTACTTC.

This clonotype was detected a few times. An end of the junction differs from the germline gene, which may be a read error. This chain connects TRBV29-1 to TRBJ2-7, with TRBD1 as a possible D gene (5 bases). The germline V gene has CDR1 SQVTM and CDR2 ANQGSEA. The length of the CDR3 is 12 residues. The CDR3 spells CSVKDRPYEQYF. Written as DNA, the CDR3 is TGCAGCGTTAAAGACAGACCCTACGAGCAGTACTTC.

This clonotype was observed a handful of times. The chain has TRBV10-3 and TRBJ2-5; D unresolved. The germline gives CDR1 ENHRY, CDR2 SYGVKD. The length of the CDR3 is 13 residues. Trimming stripped 4 bases from V and 5 bases from J, with 11 bases between. The CDR3 bases are TGTGCCATCAGTGTATCTCAAGGGGAGACCCAGTACTTC. Translating gives CAISVSQGETQYF.

This chain uses TRBV15 with TRBJ1-5, with 7 bases identical to TRBD1. CDR3 size: 16 residues. Germline assignment: CDR1 LNHNV and CDR2 YYDKDF (reference sequence). V shed 0 bases and J 1 base; nucleotides not matched to a gene: 3. CDR3 DNA sequence: TGTGCCACCAGCAGAGAGGGCAGGGGGAGCAATCAGCCCCAGCATTTT. It specifies CATSREGRGSNQPQHF.

This clonotype was seen ten or more times. The genes are TRBV27 and TRBJ1-1, with D perhaps TRBD1 (5 bases). CDR1 and CDR2 from the germline V gene are MNHEY and SMNVEV (reference sequence). Trimming shortened V by 2 bases and J by 1 base, and 14 bases separated the two germline ends. The CDR3 has 16 residues. CDR3 sequence: CASSLTGYLQNTEAFF. As DNA, the CDR3 is TGTGCCAGCAGTTTAACAGGCTATTTACAGAACACTGAAGCTTTCTTT.

This clonotype occurred a few times. The J gene is TRBJ1-4, the V gene TRBV5-1; D remains ambiguous. Trimming left V 1 base short and J 7 bases short, with 8 bases between. Per germline, CDR1 SGHRS and CDR2 YFSETQ. The CDR3 is 13 residues long. The CDR3 region is CASSLQVGEKLFF. The CDR3, as DNA: TGCGCCAGCAGCTTGCAGGTTGGTGAAAAACTGTTTTTT.

This clonotype was seen a few times. The rearrangement joins TRBV6-2 or TRBV6-3 to TRBJ2-4, with a weak D call TRBD2 (7 bases). Trimming shortened V by 11 bases and J by 15 bases, and 20 bases separated the two germline ends. Germline V gene sequence: CDR1 MNHEY, CDR2 SVGEGT. The CDR3 extends over 11 amino acids. Here the CDR3 reads CAGYREGSRYF. The CDR3 bases are TGTGCCGGTTACAGGGAGGGGAGTCGGTACTTC.

This clonotype was recorded many times. V is TRBV28 and J is TRBJ2-7; D is tentatively TRBD1 or TRBD2 (5 bases each). Germline V gene lookup returns CDR1 MDHEN and CDR2 SYDVKM. V was pared by 5 bases and J by 9 bases, with 26 bases between. The CDR3 sequence is 16 residues long. The CDR3 DNA sequence: TGTGCCAGCAGTCTGACGACCGGGACGTTGTATCCATTGCAGTACTTC. It codes for CASSLTTGTLYPLQYF.

The J gene is TRBJ1-5, the V gene TRBV12-3 or TRBV12-4; D possibly corresponds to TRBD1 (5 bases). CDR3 length: 11 residues. Trimming removed 8 bases at V and 9 bases at J, with 11 bases between. The CDR3 reads CASAGGGPQHF. CDR3 nucleotides: TGTGCCAGCGCTGGGGGTGGGCCCCAGCATTTT.

With respect to this clonotype: The junction departs from germline at one end; a sequencing error may be responsible. V is TRBV19 and J is TRBJ2-5, with 8 bases identical to TRBD2. The CDR3 is 16 residues long. Germline lookup yields CDR1 LNHDA and CDR2 SQIVND (reference sequence). CDR3 sequence: CACSIGGREVGETQYF. For the CDR3, the DNA is TGTGCCTGTAGCATCGGGGGGCGGGAGGTCGGAGAGACCCAGTACTTC.

The rearrangement joins TRBV7-2 to TRBJ1-2; 9 bases fit TRBD1. Trimming cost V 0 bases and J 8 bases; bases outside gene matches: 7. CDR3 length equals 15 residues. CDR1 SGHTA and CDR2 FQGNSA come from the germline V gene. The CDR3 DNA reads as TGTGCCAGCAGCTTAGCACAGGGGGCGCGGGGAGGCTACACCTTC. Translating gives CASSLAQGARGGYTF.

This clonotype appeared many times. The rearrangement uses TRBV11-3 and TRBJ2-7; the D call may be TRBD1 or TRBD2 (5 bases each). The CDR3 totals 15 residues. V was trimmed by 5 bases and J by 2 bases, leaving 16 bases between them. Germline lookup yields CDR1 SGHNT and CDR2 YENEEA. This CDR3 reads CASSAGRDVAYEQYF. CDR3 in DNA: TGTGCCAGCAGCGCAGGAAGGGACGTTGCCTACGAGCAGTACTTC.

The chain links TRBV3-1 to TRBJ1-2; D not certain. This CDR3 has 16 residues. Germline values: CDR1 LGHDT, CDR2 YNNKEL (reference sequence). Trimming took off 0 bases at V and 2 bases at J, with 13 bases between the two ends. The CDR3 protein is CASSQDGPKANYGYTF. The CDR3 DNA reads as TGTGCCAGCAGCCAAGATGGGCCAAAAGCGAACTATGGCTACACCTTC.

This rearrangement joins TRBV4-2 to TRBJ2-7, with 10 bases that match TRBD2. The trim removed 3 bases at V and 2 bases at J, leaving 7 bases unmatched. The germline V gene encodes CDR1 LGHNA and CDR2 YNFKEQ. The CDR3 runs 16 residues. The CDR3 nucleotides read TGTGCCAGCAGCCATGCTAGCGGGAGCGGAACCTACGAGCAGTACTTC. It yields the protein CASSHASGSGTYEQYF.

This clonotype was picked up a small number of times. This chain links TRBV7-9 with TRBJ2-6, with 8 bases lining up with TRBD1. V was pared by 4 bases and J by 2 bases, with 4 bases of the junction left unmatched. The germline V gene encodes CDR1 SEHNR and CDR2 FQNEAQ (reference sequence). The CDR3 covers 16 residues. The CDR3 loop is CASSSIRGPGANVLTF. DNA for the CDR3: TGTGCCAGCAGCTCAATCAGGGGGCCTGGGGCCAACGTCCTGACTTTC. Using reference TRBV7-9 and TRBJ2-6 for the parts outside the CDR3, the full variable domain is DTGVSQNPRHKITKRGQNVTFRCDPISEHNRLYWYRQTLGQGPEFLTYFQNEAQLEKSRLLSDRFSAERPKGSFSTLEIQRTEQGDSAMYLCASSSIRGPGANVLTFGAGSRLTVL.

This clonotype has just a few counts. The chain links TRBV20-1 to TRBJ2-2, with 8 nucleotides matching TRBD2. Germline CDR1 is DFQATT and CDR2 is SNEGSKA (reference sequence). The CDR3 has 15 amino acids. The trim removed 1 base at V and 5 bases at J, leaving 6 bases unmatched. The CDR3 DNA follows: TGCAGTGCTAGAGGCCACTCTAGCGGGACCGGGGAGCTGTTTTTT. Amino acids: CSARGHSSGTGELFF.

This clonotype was detected many times. The V call is TRBV7-2, the J call TRBJ2-5; TRBD2 might be the D (5 bases). Trimming stripped 2 bases from V and 5 bases from J, with 15 bases between. CDR1 is SGHTA, CDR2 FQGNSA, per germline. The CDR3 contains 15 residues. CDR3 residues: CASSLFPSGGETQYF. Written as DNA, the CDR3 is TGTGCCAGCAGCTTATTCCCGAGCGGCGGCGAGACCCAGTACTTC.

As to this clonotype: It may be a read error: a sequence one base away is much more abundant. The rearrangement uses TRBV7-2 and TRBJ2-5; perhaps D is TRBD1 or TRBD2 (5 bases each). CDR1 is SGHTA, CDR2 FQGNSA, per germline. Trimming shortened V by 5 bases and J by 6 bases, and 13 bases separated the two germline ends. This CDR3 region has 13 residues. Here the CDR3 DNA reads TGTGCCAGCAGCCCGGGCCGGGGCAAGACCCAGTACTTC. As protein: CASSPGRGKTQYF.

The chain joins TRBV19 to TRBJ1-1, with TRBD1 matching over 7 bases. Germline V gives CDR1 LNHDA, CDR2 SQIVND (reference sequence). Trimming removed 8 bases from V and 4 bases from J; junction bases left unmatched: 7. CDR3 length: 13 amino acids. This CDR3 reads CASGVQGSTEAFF. The CDR3 bases are TGTGCCAGTGGAGTACAGGGGAGCACTGAAGCTTTCTTT.

The chain couples TRBV19 to TRBJ2-3; TRBD2 matches at 10 bases. This CDR3 has 17 residues. Germline V lookup: CDR1 LNHDA, CDR2 SQIVND (reference sequence). Losses at the gene ends were 5 bases for V and 5 bases for J; bases not matched to a gene: 13. CDR3 nucleotide sequence: TGTGCCAGTAGTCCCCTAGCGGGAGATGCGGTTCAAGATACGCAGTATTTT. Translated: CASSPLAGDAVQDTQYF.

This clonotype was recorded a few times. The CDR3 region is CASSYRTSGVRDPETQYF. The DNA of the CDR3 is TGTGCCAGCAGTTACAGGACTAGCGGGGTACGTGACCCGGAGACCCAGTACTTC. V usage is TRBV6-5 and J usage is TRBJ2-5; 12 nucleotides align to TRBD2. V was clipped by 2 bases and J by 5 bases; unmatched bases: 12. Per germline, CDR1 MNHEY and CDR2 SVGAGI. This CDR3 is built from 18 residues.

The sample holds many counts of this clonotype. The rearrangement joins TRBV28 to TRBJ1-1, with TRBD1 matching over 7 bases. After removal of 1 base from V and 0 bases from J, the junction contained 8 bases not matched to a gene. The CDR3 is 17 residues long. Germline V gene sequence: CDR1 MDHEN, CDR2 SYDVKM. CDR3: CASSLYSGQPMNTEAFF. CDR3 nucleotides: TGTGCCAGCAGTTTATATTCGGGACAGCCCATGAACACTGAAGCTTTCTTT.

This clonotype was found a few times. The chain links TRBV12-3 or TRBV12-4 to TRBJ1-4, with TRBD1 matching 7 bases. The CDR3 extends over 16 amino acids. V lost 6 bases and J lost 0; bases outside the gene matches: 7. CDR3 DNA: TGTGCCAGCAGACCTTCAGGGACAGCAACTAATGAAAAACTGTTTTTT. Its protein is CASRPSGTATNEKLFF.

In this sample, this clonotype turned up a few times. The gene calls are TRBV12-3 or TRBV12-4 and TRBJ2-1; 12 bases are a match to TRBD2. The CDR3 length is 15 residues. V lost 6 bases, J lost 1 base, and 1 base stayed unmatched. The DNA of the CDR3 is TGTGCCAGCAGACTAGCGGGGGGATCCTACAATGAGCAGTTCTTC. Translating it yields CASRLAGGSYNEQFF.

Only a few counts were recorded for this clonotype. The rearrangement links TRBV19 to TRBJ2-7; 8 bases are a match to TRBD1. V lost 5 bases and J lost 1; bases outside the gene matches: 4. CDR1 and CDR2 (germline): LNHDA, SQIVND (reference sequence). The CDR3 is 14 residues long. The CDR3, as DNA: TGTGCCAGTAGTGGGAGACAGGGGTCCTACGAGCAGTACTTC. Protein product: CASSGRQGSYEQYF.

About this clonotype itself: A far larger clone is off by one base, so a read error is likely. This sequence joins TRBV6-4 and TRBJ2-5; 11 positions agree with TRBD2. Per germline, CDR1 MRHNA and CDR2 SNTAGT. CDR3 length equals 15 residues. Trimming removed 5 bases from V and 3 bases from J; junction bases left unmatched: 5. CDR3 nucleotide sequence: TGTGCCAGCAGTTACGGGGGACTAGCGGAAGAGACCCAGTACTTC. Encoded protein: CASSYGGLAEETQYF.

This clonotype occurred a few times. The chain couples TRBV20-1 to TRBJ2-7; 10 bases align to TRBD2. V shed 0 bases, J shed 2 bases, and the junction held 4 bases outside the gene matches. Per germline, CDR1 DFQATT and CDR2 SNEGSKA (reference sequence). The CDR3 runs 15 residues. CDR3 protein: CSARDTTSGPYEQYF. The CDR3 nucleotides are TGCAGTGCTAGAGATACGACTAGCGGGCCCTACGAGCAGTACTTC.

This clonotype occurred many times. The CDR3, as DNA: TGTGCCAGCAGTTCCAGGGGGCACGAGCAGTACTTC. This sequence encodes CASSSRGHEQYF. V gene TRBV28 combines with J gene TRBJ2-7, with TRBD1 matching over 8 bases. This CDR3 is built from 12 residues. CDR1 is MDHEN and CDR2 is SYDVKM in the germline V gene. J lost 5 bases, V lost 4 bases, and 1 base had no gene match.

This clonotype was counted a few times. The chain carries TRBV4-1 and TRBJ2-7; tentatively, D is TRBD1 (5 bases). Trimming pared 1 base from V and 5 bases from J, leaving 15 bases between. Germline V gene sequence: CDR1 MGHRA, CDR2 YSYEKL. This CDR3 is built from 15 residues. The CDR3 sequence: CASSQVAGKVNEQYF. The CDR3 DNA reads TGCGCCAGCAGCCAAGTGGCAGGGAAAGTCAACGAGCAGTACTTC.

This rearrangement joins TRBV7-2 to TRBJ2-2; D perhaps matches TRBD1 (6 bases). V was trimmed by 5 bases and J by 1 base, leaving 17 bases between them. The CDR3 totals 17 residues. In germline, CDR1 is SGHTA, CDR2 FQGNSA. The CDR3 sequence: CASSRRRDTRNTGELFF. Written as DNA, the CDR3 is TGTGCCAGCAGCCGAAGAAGGGACACCAGGAACACCGGGGAGCTGTTTTTT.

In this sample, this clonotype turned up a few times. V and J are TRBV30 and TRBJ2-2, with 9 bases identical to TRBD2. J was trimmed by 5 bases and V by 4 bases; bases with no gene match: 5. Germline V gene sequence: CDR1 GTSNPN, CDR2 SVGIG (reference sequence). CDR3 length: 14 residues. CDR3 DNA: TGTGCCTGGAATGGCGGACTAGCGACCGGGGAGCTGTTTTTT. The encoded protein is CAWNGGLATGELFF.